The 11 T cell receptor beta chains listed next were all sequenced from one sample in a study of cytomegalovirus exposure and HLA in healthy donors. PCR involved 60 Vbeta and 13 Jbeta primers. Measured with immunoSEQ multiplex PCR; TCRdb has only the in-frame clones, and not every one. The sample contains roughly 100,000 clones, roughly 15% of which appear only once. Sequencing was performed on PBMCs. The receptors stem from a female donor in good health and CMV-seronegative.

V is TRBV4-3 and J is TRBJ2-5, with D tentatively TRBD2 (7 bases). The CDR3 loop spans 18 amino acids. CDR1 and CDR2 from the germline V gene are LGHNA and YSLEER. The V and J ends lost 1 base and 2 bases respectively, with 20 bases between them. The CDR3: CASSQGTSGGVSQETQYF. In DNA, the CDR3 is TGCGCCAGCAGCCAAGGGACTAGTGGGGGCGTTTCGCAAGAGACCCAGTACTTC.

This clone came up a few times. J is TRBJ2-2 and V is TRBV29-1; 13 bases map to TRBD2. Germline-derived CDR1 and CDR2 are SQVTM and ANQGSEA. V was pared by 3 bases and J by 6 bases, with 4 bases of the junction left unmatched. The CDR3 loop spans 15 amino acids. The CDR3 loop is CSVEGLAGTSGELFF. CDR3 coding DNA: TGCAGCGTTGAGGGACTAGCGGGAACGTCCGGGGAGCTGTTTTTT.

The CDR3 is CASRSRTEAFF. The DNA for the CDR3 is TGTGCCAGCAGATCCAGAACCGAAGCTTTCTTT. The chain carries TRBV5-4 and TRBJ1-1; D uncertain. The germline V gene encodes CDR1 SGHNT and CDR2 YYREEE (reference sequence). The CDR3 has 11 residues. The V end lost 5 bases, the J end lost 8 bases, and 10 bases lay between the germline ends. Supplemented by reference TRBV5-4 and TRBJ1-1, the full variable domain reads ETGVTQSPTHLIKTRGQQVTLRCSSQSGHNTVSWYQQALGQGPQFIFQYYREEENGRGNFPPRFSGLQFPNYSSELNVNALELDDSALYLCASRSRTEAFFGQGTRLTVV.

This clone was seen only a few times. Here the CDR3 reads CAHRVGATDTQYF. The CDR3 DNA follows: TGTGCCCATCGGGTGGGAGCTACAGATACGCAGTATTTT. The gene calls are TRBV10-3 and TRBJ2-3; D might be TRBD2 (5 bases). Between the trimmed V and J ends, which lost 11 bases and 3 bases, there was a span of 15 bases. The germline V gene has CDR1 ENHRY and CDR2 SYGVKD. This CDR3 has 13 residues.

V and J are TRBV29-1 and TRBJ1-2, with D perhaps TRBD1 (5 bases). The CDR3 length is 12 residues. Germline CDR1 reads SQVTM; CDR2 reads ANQGSEA. Trimming removed 4 bases at V and 1 base at J, with 7 bases between. The CDR3 here is CSVVDSNYGYTF. In DNA form, the CDR3 reads TGCAGCGTTGTTGACAGTAACTATGGCTACACCTTC.

For this clone: This is likely a read error, given that the CDR3 carries no conserved phenylalanine or tryptophan at its end. Because the CDR3's place on the DNA is in doubt, the DNA is left out and the CDR3 is given as listed by TCRdb. V is TRBV5-8 and J is TRBJ1-4. CDR1 is SGHTS, CDR2 YDEGEE, per germline. A total of 14 residues make up the CDR3, ends included. CDR3 amino acids: CASSGAVRNEKMFL.

This clone has only a few counts. V usage is TRBV30 and J usage is TRBJ2-4, with TRBD2 identical over 8 bases. J gave up 8 bases and V 0 bases, and 12 bases lay outside the gene matches. The CDR3 totals 16 residues. CDR1 is GTSNPN and CDR2 is SVGIG in the germline V gene (reference sequence). The CDR3 bases are TGTGCCTGGAGTGTACAAGCGGGAGAGCCGAGGGACATTCAGTACTTC. Its protein product is CAWSVQAGEPRDIQYF.

This clone turned up a few times. The chain combines TRBV14 with TRBJ2-7, with D perhaps matching TRBD1 (6 bases). Germline CDR1 is SGHDN and CDR2 is FVKESK. The CDR3 runs to 13 residues. The V end was cut by 4 bases, the J end by 6 bases, with 13 bases between. CDR3 bases: TGTGCCAGCAGCCTTGGACAGCTGTTCGAGCAGTACTTC. Translating it yields CASSLGQLFEQYF.

This clone showed up just a few times. This chain connects TRBV7-2 to TRBJ1-1, with 8 positions matching TRBD1. The CDR3 covers 14 residues. The V gene end was trimmed by 5 bases and the J gene end by 2 bases; junction bases not matched to a gene: 4. Looked up from germline, CDR1 is SGHTA and CDR2 is FQGNSA. This chain's CDR3 is CASSLTGDNTEAFF. The CDR3 DNA reads TGTGCCAGCAGCCTGACAGGGGACAACACTGAAGCTTTCTTT.

This clone turned up a few times. The chain links TRBV7-9 to TRBJ2-2, with 9 bases lining up with TRBD2. V lost 5 bases to trimming and J lost 6 bases; unmatched junction nucleotides: 4. This CDR3 contains 14 residues. Germline assignment: CDR1 SEHNR and CDR2 FQNEAQ (reference sequence). CDR3 nucleotides: TGTGCCAGCAGCCCGGGACTAGCCCCCGGGGAGCTGTTTTTT. This translates into CASSPGLAPGELFF.

With regard to this clone: The same CDR3 can be traced to other DNA sequences in this sample. This chain joins TRBV30 and TRBJ2-2; D perhaps matches TRBD1 (5 bases). This CDR3 contains 13 residues. V was clipped by 0 bases and J by 6 bases, with 8 bases between them. Germline V gene data show CDR1 as GTSNPN and CDR2 as SVGIG (reference sequence). The CDR3 is CAWSVRGAGELFF. The CDR3 coding sequence is TGTGCCTGGAGTGTTAGGGGCGCCGGGGAGCTGTTTTTT.